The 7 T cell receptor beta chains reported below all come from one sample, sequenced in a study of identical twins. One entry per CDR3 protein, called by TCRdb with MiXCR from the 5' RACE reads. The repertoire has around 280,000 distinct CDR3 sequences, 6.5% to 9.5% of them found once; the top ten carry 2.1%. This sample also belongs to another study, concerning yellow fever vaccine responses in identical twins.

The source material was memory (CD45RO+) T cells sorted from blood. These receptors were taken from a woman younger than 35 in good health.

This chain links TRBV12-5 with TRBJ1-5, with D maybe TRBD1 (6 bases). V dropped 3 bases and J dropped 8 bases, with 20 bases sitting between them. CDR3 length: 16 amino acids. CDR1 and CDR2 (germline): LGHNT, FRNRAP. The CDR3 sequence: CASGFGSTLRGEPQHF. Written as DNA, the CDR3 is TGTGCTAGTGGTTTTGGGTCGACCCTAAGGGGGGAGCCCCAGCATTTT.

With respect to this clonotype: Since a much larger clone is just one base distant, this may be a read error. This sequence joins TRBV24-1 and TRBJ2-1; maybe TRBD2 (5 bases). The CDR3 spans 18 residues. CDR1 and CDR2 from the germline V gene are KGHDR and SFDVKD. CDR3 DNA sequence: TGTGCCTCCAGTGATTCCGGGGTCGGCCATGGCTCCTACAATGAGCAGTTCTTC. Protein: CASSDSGVGHGSYNEQFF.

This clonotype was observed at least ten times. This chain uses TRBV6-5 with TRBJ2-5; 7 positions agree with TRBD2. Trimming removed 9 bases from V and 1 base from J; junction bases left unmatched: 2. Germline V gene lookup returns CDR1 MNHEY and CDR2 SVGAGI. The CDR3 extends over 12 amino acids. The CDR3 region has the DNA TGTGCCAGACCGGGGGGCCAAGAGACCCAGTACTTC. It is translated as CARPGGQETQYF.

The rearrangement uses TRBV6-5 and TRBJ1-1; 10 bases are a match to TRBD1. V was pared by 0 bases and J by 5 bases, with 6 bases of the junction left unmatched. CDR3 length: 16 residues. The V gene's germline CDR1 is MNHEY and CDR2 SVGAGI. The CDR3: CASSYSFGTGVTEAFF. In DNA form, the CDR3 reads TGTGCCAGCAGTTACTCGTTCGGGACAGGGGTTACTGAAGCTTTCTTT.

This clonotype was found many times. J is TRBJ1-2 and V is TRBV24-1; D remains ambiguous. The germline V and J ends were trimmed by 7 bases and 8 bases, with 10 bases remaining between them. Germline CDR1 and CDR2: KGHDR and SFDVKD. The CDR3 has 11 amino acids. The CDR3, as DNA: TGTGCCACCAGCCTTGGGCAGGGCTACACCTTC. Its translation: CATSLGQGYTF.

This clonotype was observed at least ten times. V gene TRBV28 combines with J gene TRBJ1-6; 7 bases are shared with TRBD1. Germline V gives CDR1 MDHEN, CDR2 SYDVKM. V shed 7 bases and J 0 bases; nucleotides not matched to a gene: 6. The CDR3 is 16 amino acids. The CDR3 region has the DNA TGTGCCAGCAAGCAGACAGGGAGCTCCTATAATTCACCCCTCCACTTT. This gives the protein CASKQTGSSYNSPLHF.

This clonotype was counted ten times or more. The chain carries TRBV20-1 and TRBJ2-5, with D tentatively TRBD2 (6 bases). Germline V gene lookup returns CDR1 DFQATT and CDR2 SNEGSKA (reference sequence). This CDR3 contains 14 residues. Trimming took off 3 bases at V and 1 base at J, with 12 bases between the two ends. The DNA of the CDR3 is TGCAGTGCTAGGCGGGGAATCCTCCAAGAGACCCAGTACTTC. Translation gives CSARRGILQETQYF.